This paragraph reports one T cell receptor (beta chain). Its antigen is not identified. This record belongs to a study of T cell responses to AZD1222 COVID-19 vaccine. The repertoire was sequenced with immunoSEQ multiplex PCR; TCRdb's copy has only in-frame clones and lacks some. The sample has 35,000 to 55,000 clones; just under 80% are singletons. Study conclusions and caveats: Close to half of all spike-specific TCRs reportedly target regions of the variants that are unmutated. The peak T cell response came first, and repertoires were sampled only after it. Only a handful of AZD1222 recipients, more than five in all, had baseline seropositivity. Along spike, vaccine-associated CD4 TCRs were found throughout, with dominance at 160-218 and 743-854.

CDR3 length: 16 amino acids. Trimming left V 0 bases short and J 3 bases short, with 15 bases between. Germline V gene data show CDR1 as SGDLS and CDR2 as YYNGEE. Sequencing used peripheral blood, obtained 28 days after the second dose of the MenACWY control vaccine. This receptor was taken from an adult who received the MenACWY meningococcal vaccine as a control. This chain connects TRBV9 to TRBJ1-2; TRBD1 is a possible D gene (5 bases). The CDR3 DNA reads TGTGCCAGCAGCGTAGCTCAGGCTAGGGGACACTATGGCTACACCTTC. It specifies CASSVAQARGHYGYTF.